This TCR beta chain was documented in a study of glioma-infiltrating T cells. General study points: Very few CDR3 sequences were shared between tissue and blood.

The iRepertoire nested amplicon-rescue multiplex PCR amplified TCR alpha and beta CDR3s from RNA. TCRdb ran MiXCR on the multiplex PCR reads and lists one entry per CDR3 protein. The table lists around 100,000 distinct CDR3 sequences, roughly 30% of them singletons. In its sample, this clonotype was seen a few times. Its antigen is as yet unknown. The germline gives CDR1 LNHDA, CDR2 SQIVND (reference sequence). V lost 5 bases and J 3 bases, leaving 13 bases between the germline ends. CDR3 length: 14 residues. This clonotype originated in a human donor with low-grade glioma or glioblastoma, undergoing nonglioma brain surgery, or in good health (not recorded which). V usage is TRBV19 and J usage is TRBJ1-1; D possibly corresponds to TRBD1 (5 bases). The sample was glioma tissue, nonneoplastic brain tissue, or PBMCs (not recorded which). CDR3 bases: TGTGCCAGTAGTTCTTTTGGGGGTCACACTGAAGCTTTCTTT. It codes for CASSSFGGHTEAFF.